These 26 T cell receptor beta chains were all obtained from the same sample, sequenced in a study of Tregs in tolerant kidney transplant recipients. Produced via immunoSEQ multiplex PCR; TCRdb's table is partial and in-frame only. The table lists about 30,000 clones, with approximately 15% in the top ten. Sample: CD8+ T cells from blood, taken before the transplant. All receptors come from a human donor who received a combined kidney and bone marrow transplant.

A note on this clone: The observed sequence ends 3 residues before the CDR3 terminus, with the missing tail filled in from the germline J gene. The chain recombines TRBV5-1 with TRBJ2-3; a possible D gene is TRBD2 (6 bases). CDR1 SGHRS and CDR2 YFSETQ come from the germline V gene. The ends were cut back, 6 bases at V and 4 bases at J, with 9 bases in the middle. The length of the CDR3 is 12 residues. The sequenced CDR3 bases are TGCGCCAGCACCGCGGGGCCAGATACG. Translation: CASTAGPDT. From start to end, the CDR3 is CASTAGPDTQYF.

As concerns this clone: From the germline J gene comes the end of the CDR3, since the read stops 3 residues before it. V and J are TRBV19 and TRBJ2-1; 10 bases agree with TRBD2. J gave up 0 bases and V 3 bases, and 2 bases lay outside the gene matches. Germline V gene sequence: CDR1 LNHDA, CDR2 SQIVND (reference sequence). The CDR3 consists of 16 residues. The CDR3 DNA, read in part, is TGTGCCAGTAGTATGGCTAGCGGGAGCTCCTACAATGAG. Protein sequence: CASSMASGSSYNE. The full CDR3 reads CASSMASGSSYNEQFF.

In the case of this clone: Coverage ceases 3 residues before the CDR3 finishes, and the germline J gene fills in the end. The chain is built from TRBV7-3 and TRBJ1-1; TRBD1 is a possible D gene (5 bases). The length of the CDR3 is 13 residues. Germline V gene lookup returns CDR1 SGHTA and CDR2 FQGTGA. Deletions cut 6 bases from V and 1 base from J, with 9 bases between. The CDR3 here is CASSRGGNTEAFF. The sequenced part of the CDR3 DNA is TGTGCCAGCAGTCGCGGGGGGAACACTGAA.

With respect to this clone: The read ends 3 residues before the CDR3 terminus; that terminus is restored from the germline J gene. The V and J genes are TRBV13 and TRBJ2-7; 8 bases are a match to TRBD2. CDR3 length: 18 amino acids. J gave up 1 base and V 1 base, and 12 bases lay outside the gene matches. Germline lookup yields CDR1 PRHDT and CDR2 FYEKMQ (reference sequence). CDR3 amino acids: CASSLEGLGVAGSYEQYF. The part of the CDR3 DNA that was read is TGTGCCAGCAGCTTAGAAGGGCTGGGGGTAGCGGGATCCTACGAG. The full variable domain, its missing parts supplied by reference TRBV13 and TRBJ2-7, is AAGVIQSPRHLIKEKRETATLKCYPIPRHDTVYWYQQGPGQDPQFLISFYEKMQSDKGSIPDRFSAQQFSDYHSELNMSSLELGDSALYFCASSLEGLGVAGSYEQYFGPGTRLTVT.

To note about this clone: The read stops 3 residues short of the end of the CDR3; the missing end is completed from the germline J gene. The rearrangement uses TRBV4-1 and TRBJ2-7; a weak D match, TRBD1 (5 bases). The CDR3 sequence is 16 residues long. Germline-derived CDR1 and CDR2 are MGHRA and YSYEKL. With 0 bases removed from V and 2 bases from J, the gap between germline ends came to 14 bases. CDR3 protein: CASSQDARGRTYEQYF. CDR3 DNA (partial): TGCGCCAGCAGCCAAGATGCAAGGGGCCGTACCTACGAG.

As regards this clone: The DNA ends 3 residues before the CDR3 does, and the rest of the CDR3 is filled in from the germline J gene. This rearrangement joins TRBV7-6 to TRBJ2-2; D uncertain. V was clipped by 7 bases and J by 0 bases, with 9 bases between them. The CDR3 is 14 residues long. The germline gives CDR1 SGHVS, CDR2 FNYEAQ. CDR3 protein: CASTSGSNTGELFF. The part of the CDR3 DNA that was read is TGTGCCAGCACCTCAGGCTCGAACACCGGGGAG. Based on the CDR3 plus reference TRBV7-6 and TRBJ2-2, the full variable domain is GAGVSQSPRYKVTKRGQDVALRCDPISGHVSLYWYRQALGQGPEFLTYFNYEAQQDKSGLPNDRFSAERPEGSISTLTIQRTEQRDSAMYRCASTSGSNTGELFFGEGSRLTVL.

The CDR3 here is CALFAGGPGANVLTF. The part of the CDR3 DNA that was read is TGTGCCCTTTTCGCCGGGGGGCCTGGGGCCAACGTC. The gene calls are TRBV7-9 and TRBJ2-6, with D perhaps matching TRBD2 (7 bases). From the germline J gene comes the end of the CDR3, since the read stops 3 residues before it. V was shortened by 11 bases and J by 2 bases, with 16 bases between the two germline ends. In germline, CDR1 is SEHNR, CDR2 FQNEAQ (reference sequence). This CDR3 is 15 amino acids long.

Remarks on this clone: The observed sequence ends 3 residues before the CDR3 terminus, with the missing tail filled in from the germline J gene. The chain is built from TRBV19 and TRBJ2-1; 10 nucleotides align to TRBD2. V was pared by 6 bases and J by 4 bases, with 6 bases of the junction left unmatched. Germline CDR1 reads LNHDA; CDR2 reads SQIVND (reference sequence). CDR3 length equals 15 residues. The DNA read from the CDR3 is TGTGCCAGTAGGCAGGCACTAGCGGGATACAATGAG. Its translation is CASRQALAGYNE. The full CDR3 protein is CASRQALAGYNEQFF.

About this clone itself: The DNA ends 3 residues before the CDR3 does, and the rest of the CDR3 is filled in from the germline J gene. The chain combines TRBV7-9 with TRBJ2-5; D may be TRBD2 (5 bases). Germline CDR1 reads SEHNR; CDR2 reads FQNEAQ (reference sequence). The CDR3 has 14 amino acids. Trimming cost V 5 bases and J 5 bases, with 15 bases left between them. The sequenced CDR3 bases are TGTGCCAGCAGCCCGCTCGGCGGGCTGGAGACC. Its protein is CASSPLGGLET. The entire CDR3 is CASSPLGGLETQYF.

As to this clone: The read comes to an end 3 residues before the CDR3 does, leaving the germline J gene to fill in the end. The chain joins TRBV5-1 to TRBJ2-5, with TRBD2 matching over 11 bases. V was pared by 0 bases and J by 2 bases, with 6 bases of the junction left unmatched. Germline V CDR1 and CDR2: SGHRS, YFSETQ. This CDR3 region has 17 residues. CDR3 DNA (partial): TGCGCCAGCAGCTTGGTGGGACTAGCGGAAACACAAGAGACC. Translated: CASSLVGLAETQET. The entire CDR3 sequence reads CASSLVGLAETQETQYF.

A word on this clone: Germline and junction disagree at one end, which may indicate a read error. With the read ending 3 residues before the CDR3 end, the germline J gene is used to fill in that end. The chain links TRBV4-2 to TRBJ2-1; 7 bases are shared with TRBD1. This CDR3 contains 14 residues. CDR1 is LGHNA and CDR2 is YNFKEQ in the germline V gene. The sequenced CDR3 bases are TGCGCCAGCAGCCAAGTTGTCAGGGGGAATGAG. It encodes CASSQVVRGNE. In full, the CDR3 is CASSQVVRGNEQFF.

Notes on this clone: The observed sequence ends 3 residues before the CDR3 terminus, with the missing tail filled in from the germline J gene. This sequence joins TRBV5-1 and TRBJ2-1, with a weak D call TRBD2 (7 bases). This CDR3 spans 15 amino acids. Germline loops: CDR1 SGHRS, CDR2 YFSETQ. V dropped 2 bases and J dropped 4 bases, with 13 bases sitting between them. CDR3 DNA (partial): TGCGCCAGCAGCTTTATTCGGGGGGCGTACAATGAG. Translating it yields CASSFIRGAYNE. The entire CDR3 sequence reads CASSFIRGAYNEQFF.

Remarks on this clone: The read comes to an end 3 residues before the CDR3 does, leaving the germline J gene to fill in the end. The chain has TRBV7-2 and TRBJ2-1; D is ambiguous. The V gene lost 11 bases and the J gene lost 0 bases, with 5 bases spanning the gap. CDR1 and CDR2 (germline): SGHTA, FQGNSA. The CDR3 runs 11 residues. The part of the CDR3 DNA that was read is TGTGCCGGCCGCTCCTACAATGAG. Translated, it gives CAGRSYNE. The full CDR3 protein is CAGRSYNEQFF.

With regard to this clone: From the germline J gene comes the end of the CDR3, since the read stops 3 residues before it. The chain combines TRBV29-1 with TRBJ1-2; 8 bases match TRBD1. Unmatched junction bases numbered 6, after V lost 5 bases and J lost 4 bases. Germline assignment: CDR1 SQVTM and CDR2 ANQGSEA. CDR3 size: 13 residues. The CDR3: CSVSGQGAYGYTF. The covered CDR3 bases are TGCAGCGTTTCCGGACAGGGTGCCTATGGC.

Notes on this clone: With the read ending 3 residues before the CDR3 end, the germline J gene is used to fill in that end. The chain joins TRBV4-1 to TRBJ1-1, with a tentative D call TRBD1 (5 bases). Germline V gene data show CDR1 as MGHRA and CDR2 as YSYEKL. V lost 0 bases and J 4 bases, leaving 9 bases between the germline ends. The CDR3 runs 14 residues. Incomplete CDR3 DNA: TGCGCCAGCAGCCAAGACTGGAGGGGCACTGAA. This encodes CASSQDWRGTE. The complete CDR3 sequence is CASSQDWRGTEAFF.

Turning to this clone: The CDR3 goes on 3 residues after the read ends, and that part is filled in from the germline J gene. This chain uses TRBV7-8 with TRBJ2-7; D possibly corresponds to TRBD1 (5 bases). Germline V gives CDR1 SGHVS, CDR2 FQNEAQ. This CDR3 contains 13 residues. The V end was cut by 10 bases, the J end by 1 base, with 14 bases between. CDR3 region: CATKGVLSYEQYF. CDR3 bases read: TGTGCCACCAAAGGGGTCTTGTCCTACGAG. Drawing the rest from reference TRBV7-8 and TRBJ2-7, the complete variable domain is GAGVSQSPRYKVAKRGQDVALRCDPISGHVSLFWYQQALGQGPEFLTYFQNEAQLDKSGLPSDRFFAERPEGSVSTLKIQRTQQEDSAVYLCATKGVLSYEQYFGPGTRLTVT.

CDR3 loop: CASRSAGAVETQYF. The CDR3 DNA, read in part, is TGTGCCAGTAGATCAGCGGGAGCGGTGGAGACC. This chain joins TRBV19 and TRBJ2-5; 8 bases agree with TRBD2. The read finishes 3 residues shy of the CDR3 end, and the germline J gene is used to complete it. The CDR3 runs to 14 residues. Per germline, CDR1 LNHDA and CDR2 SQIVND (reference sequence). V shed 6 bases, J shed 5 bases, and the junction held 8 bases outside the gene matches.

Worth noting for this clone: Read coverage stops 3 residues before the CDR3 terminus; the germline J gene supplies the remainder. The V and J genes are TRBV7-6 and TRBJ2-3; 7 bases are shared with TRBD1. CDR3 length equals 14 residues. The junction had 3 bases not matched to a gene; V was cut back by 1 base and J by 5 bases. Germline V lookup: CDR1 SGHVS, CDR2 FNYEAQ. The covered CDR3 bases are TGTGCCAGCAGCTTAGAGAGGACAGGAGATACG. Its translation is CASSLERTGDT. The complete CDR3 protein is CASSLERTGDTQYF.

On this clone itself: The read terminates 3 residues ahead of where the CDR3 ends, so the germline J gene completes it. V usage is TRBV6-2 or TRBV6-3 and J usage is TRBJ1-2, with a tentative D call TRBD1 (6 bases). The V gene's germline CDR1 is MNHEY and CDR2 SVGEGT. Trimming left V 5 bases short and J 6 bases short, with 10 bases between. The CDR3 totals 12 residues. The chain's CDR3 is CASSPQGHGYTF. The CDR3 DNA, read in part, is TGTGCCAGCAGTCCACAGGGCCATGGC.

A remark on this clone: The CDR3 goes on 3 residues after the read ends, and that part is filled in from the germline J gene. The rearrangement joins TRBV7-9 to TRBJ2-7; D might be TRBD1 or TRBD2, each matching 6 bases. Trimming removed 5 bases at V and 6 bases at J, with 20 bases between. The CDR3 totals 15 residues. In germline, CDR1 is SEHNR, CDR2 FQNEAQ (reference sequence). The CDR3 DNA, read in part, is TGTGCCAGCAGCGCCGTGGCGGGACAACTCGCCGAG. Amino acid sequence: CASSAVAGQLAE. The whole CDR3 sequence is CASSAVAGQLAEQYF.

CDR3 sequence: CAISDSLAETQYF. Incomplete CDR3 DNA: TGTGCCATCAGCGATAGTCTTGCGGAGACC. The genes are TRBV10-3 and TRBJ2-5; D is uncertain. The DNA ends 3 residues before the CDR3 does, and the rest of the CDR3 is filled in from the germline J gene. V was shortened by 6 bases and J by 5 bases, with 13 bases between the two germline ends. The CDR3 sequence is 13 residues long. Germline V gives CDR1 ENHRY, CDR2 SYGVKD.

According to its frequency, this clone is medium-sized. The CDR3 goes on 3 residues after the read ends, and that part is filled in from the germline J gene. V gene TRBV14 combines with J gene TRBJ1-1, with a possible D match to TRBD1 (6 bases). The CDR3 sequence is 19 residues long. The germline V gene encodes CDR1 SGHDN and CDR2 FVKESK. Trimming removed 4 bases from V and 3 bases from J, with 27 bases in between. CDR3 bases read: TGTGCCAGCAGCCGTCTCGTTGGGCAGGGGCTCGTGGAGGACACTGAA. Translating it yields CASSRLVGQGLVEDTE. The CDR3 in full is CASSRLVGQGLVEDTEAFF.

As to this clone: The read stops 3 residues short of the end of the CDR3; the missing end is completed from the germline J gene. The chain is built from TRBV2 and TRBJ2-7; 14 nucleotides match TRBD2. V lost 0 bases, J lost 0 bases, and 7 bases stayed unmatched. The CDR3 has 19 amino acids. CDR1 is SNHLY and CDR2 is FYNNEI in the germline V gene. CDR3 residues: CASSEALGLAGVSSYEQYF. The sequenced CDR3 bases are TGTGCCAGCAGTGAAGCGCTGGGACTAGCGGGAGTAAGCTCCTACGAG.

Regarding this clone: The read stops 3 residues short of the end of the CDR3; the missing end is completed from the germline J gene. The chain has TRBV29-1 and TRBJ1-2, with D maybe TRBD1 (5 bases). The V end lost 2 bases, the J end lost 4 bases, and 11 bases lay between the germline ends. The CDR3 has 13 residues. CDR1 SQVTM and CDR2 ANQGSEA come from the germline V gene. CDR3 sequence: CSVELPGLYGYTF. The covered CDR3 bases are TGCAGCGTTGAACTTCCAGGGCTCTATGGC.

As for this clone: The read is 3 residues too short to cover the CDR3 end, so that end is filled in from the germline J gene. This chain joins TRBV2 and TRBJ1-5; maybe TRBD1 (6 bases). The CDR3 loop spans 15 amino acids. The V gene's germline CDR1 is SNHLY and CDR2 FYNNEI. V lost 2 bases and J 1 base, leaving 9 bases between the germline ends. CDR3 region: CASSEMGQSNQPQHF. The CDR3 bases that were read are TGTGCCAGCAGTGAAATGGGACAAAGCAATCAGCCC.

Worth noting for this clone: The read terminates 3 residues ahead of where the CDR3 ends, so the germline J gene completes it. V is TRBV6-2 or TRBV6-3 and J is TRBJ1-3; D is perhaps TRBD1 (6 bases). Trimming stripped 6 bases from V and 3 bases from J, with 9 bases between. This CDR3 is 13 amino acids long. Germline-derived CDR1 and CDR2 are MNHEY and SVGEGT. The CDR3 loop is CASRQGNGNTIYF. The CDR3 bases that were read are TGTGCCAGCAGACAGGGAAATGGAAACACC.